Each of the 23 T cell receptor beta chains below was sequenced from the same sample in a study of blood T cell repertoires in COVID-19. Sequencing was performed with immunoSEQ multiplex PCR; in TCRdb, only in-frame clones are kept and a portion is missing. The table includes roughly 230,000 clones, roughly four fifths detected once. Sequencing was performed on peripheral blood. The receptors stem from a man aged 50 or older with acute or convalescent COVID-19.

The chain joins TRBV29-1 to TRBJ2-5; TRBD1 is a possible D gene (6 bases). Deletions cut 7 bases from V and 2 bases from J, with 17 bases between. The CDR3 runs 14 residues. CDR1 and CDR2 (germline): SQVTM, ANQGSEA. CDR3 residues: CSAQGWSGQETQYF. CDR3 DNA sequence: TGCAGCGCACAGGGATGGAGTGGGCAAGAGACCCAGTACTTC.

In DNA, the CDR3 is TGTGCCAGCAGTTACCCGCGGTGGGAGCGGGAGGGCCCTGGGGAGCTGTTTTTT. Its translation: CASSYPRWEREGPGELFF. The chain has TRBV6-2 or TRBV6-3 and TRBJ2-2; 10 nucleotides agree with TRBD2. The CDR3 runs to 18 residues. Trimming removed 2 bases from V and 8 bases from J; junction bases left unmatched: 14. Germline V gene lookup returns CDR1 MNHEY and CDR2 SVGEGT.

V usage is TRBV7-3 and J usage is TRBJ1-6; D gene unclear. Germline V gives CDR1 SGHTA, CDR2 FQGTGA. Trimming took off 3 bases at V and 8 bases at J, with 8 bases between the two ends. This CDR3 spans 13 amino acids. In DNA form, the CDR3 reads TGTGCCAGCAGCTTGATTCGGGATTCACCCCTCCACTTT. This sequence encodes CASSLIRDSPLHF.

The rearrangement joins TRBV10-3 to TRBJ2-7; TRBD1 matches 7 bases. The germline V gene encodes CDR1 ENHRY and CDR2 SYGVKD. CDR3 length equals 15 residues. Trimming cost V 2 bases and J 2 bases; bases outside gene matches: 6. In nucleotides, the CDR3 is TGTGCCATCAGTGAGACCCCTGGGACAGCCTACGAGCAGTACTTC. This gives the protein CAISETPGTAYEQYF.

CDR3 region: CASSYTGGRNEQFF. The CDR3 DNA reads TGTGCCAGCAGTTATACGGGAGGGAGAAATGAGCAGTTCTTC. The gene calls are TRBV25-1 and TRBJ2-1, with TRBD2 matching 8 bases. The CDR3 runs 14 residues. V lost 5 bases to trimming and J lost 7 bases; unmatched junction nucleotides: 7. Germline V gene data show CDR1 as MGHDK and CDR2 as SYGVNS.

V is TRBV11-3 and J is TRBJ2-7; 9 bases map to TRBD1. The germline gives CDR1 SGHNT, CDR2 YENEEA. Germline trimming cut 9 bases from V and 3 bases from J; bases unmatched to any gene: 6. The CDR3 has 13 amino acids. CDR3 in DNA: TGTGCCAGTTCCCGGGACAGGGACTACGAGCAGTACTTC. It codes for CASSRDRDYEQYF. The variable domain in full, with the rest retrieved from reference TRBV11-3 and TRBJ2-7, is EAGVVQSPRYKIIEKKQPVAFWCNPISGHNTLYWYLQNLGQGPELLIRYENEEAVDDSQLPKDRFSAERLKGVDSTLKIQPAELGDSAVYLCASSRDRDYEQYFGPGTRLTVT.

This chain links TRBV19 with TRBJ1-2; TRBD1 agrees at 8 bases. V was pared by 10 bases and J by 4 bases, with 8 bases of the junction left unmatched. Germline-derived CDR1 and CDR2 are LNHDA and SQIVND (reference sequence). The CDR3 covers 13 residues. CDR3 protein: CAISDRGGYGYTF. CDR3 in DNA: TGTGCCATTTCTGACAGGGGAGGCTATGGCTACACCTTC.

This chain links TRBV9 with TRBJ1-1; D not certain. The CDR3 contains 12 residues. Trimming stripped 3 bases from V and 6 bases from J, with 9 bases between. Germline V CDR1 and CDR2: SGDLS, YYNGEE. Here the CDR3 DNA reads TGTGCCAGCAGCGCGACGGGATCTGAAGCTTTCTTT. It yields the protein CASSATGSEAFF.

This rearrangement joins TRBV3-1 (or the pseudogene TRBV3-2) to TRBJ1-5; TRBD1 matches at 8 bases. This CDR3 is 15 amino acids long. In germline, CDR1 is LGHDT, CDR2 YNNKEL (reference sequence). V was pared by 5 bases and J by 1 base, with 4 bases of the junction left unmatched. The CDR3 region is CASSKNRGSNQPQHF. The CDR3 DNA reads TGTGCCAGCAGCAAGAACAGGGGGAGCAATCAGCCCCAGCATTTT.

V and J are TRBV11-1 and TRBJ2-1, with D possibly being TRBD1 (6 bases). V was shortened by 1 base and J by 9 bases, with 13 bases between the two germline ends. The V gene's germline CDR1 is SGHAT and CDR2 FQDESV (reference sequence). The length of the CDR3 is 14 residues. DNA of the CDR3: TGTGCCAGCAGCTTAGTGGCTCTAGGGGGTGAGCAGTTCTTC. This codes for CASSLVALGGEQFF.

The V gene is TRBV2, the J gene TRBJ2-1; perhaps TRBD2 as D (6 bases). The germline V gene encodes CDR1 SNHLY and CDR2 FYNNEI. CDR3 size: 18 residues. V lost 3 bases and J lost 3, with 21 bases in between. The DNA of the CDR3 is TGTGCCAGCAGTGAGGTTTCTAGCGCAACTTACCTCTACAATGAGCAGTTCTTC. Translated: CASSEVSSATYLYNEQFF.

The rearrangement uses TRBV5-1 and TRBJ1-1; 7 bases line up with TRBD1. J lost 6 bases, V lost 4 bases, and 12 bases had no gene match. CDR1 is SGHRS, CDR2 YFSETQ, per germline. This CDR3 is built from 15 residues. CDR3 sequence reads: CASSGATGVDAEAFF. The CDR3 DNA reads TGCGCCAGCAGCGGAGCTACAGGGGTTGACGCTGAAGCTTTCTTT.

The CDR3 reads CASSFRVAGGLSTDTQYF. In DNA form, the CDR3 reads TGTGCCAGCAGCTTTAGGGTAGCGGGGGGCCTAAGCACAGATACGCAGTATTTT. The gene calls are TRBV11-2 and TRBJ2-3; 10 bases align to TRBD2. Germline assignment: CDR1 SGHAT and CDR2 FQNNGV. The CDR3 totals 18 residues. Unmatched junction bases numbered 9, after V lost 3 bases and J lost 0 bases.

This chain links TRBV7-2 with TRBJ1-4; TRBD1 aligns across 8 bases. Per germline, CDR1 SGHTA and CDR2 FQGNSA. The CDR3 length is 15 residues. J gave up 7 bases and V 5 bases, and 9 bases lay outside the gene matches. The CDR3 sequence: CASSPDRGRSEKLFF. Written as DNA, the CDR3 is TGTGCCAGCAGCCCCGACAGGGGAAGGAGTGAAAAACTGTTTTTT. Supplemented by reference TRBV7-2 and TRBJ1-4, the full variable domain reads GAGVSQSPSNKVTEKGKDVELRCDPISGHTALYWYRQSLGQGLEFLIYFQGNSAPDKSGLPSDRFSAERTGGSVSTLTIQRTQQEDSAVYLCASSPDRGRSEKLFFGSGTQLSVL.

V usage is TRBV3-1 (or the pseudogene TRBV3-2) and J usage is TRBJ2-1; 7 bases fit TRBD1. The CDR3 runs to 15 residues. V shed 4 bases and J 1 base; nucleotides not matched to a gene: 4. Germline CDR1 is LGHDT and CDR2 is YNNKEL (reference sequence). This CDR3 reads CASSRRQGSYNEQFF. The CDR3, as DNA: TGTGCCAGCAGCCGTAGACAGGGTTCCTACAATGAGCAGTTCTTC.

The chain joins TRBV7-9 to TRBJ2-2, with D hard to call. Germline CDR1 is SEHNR and CDR2 is FQNEAQ (reference sequence). The CDR3 has 14 residues. With 0 bases removed from V and 4 bases from J, the gap between germline ends came to 6 bases. The CDR3 region has the DNA TGTGCCAGCAGCTTAGCTCCGGTCACCGGGGAGCTGTTTTTT. It encodes CASSLAPVTGELFF.

The J gene is TRBJ2-7, the V gene TRBV19; the match to TRBD2 covers 7 bases. The CDR3 contains 14 residues. Trimming removed 5 bases from V and 3 bases from J; junction bases left unmatched: 7. Germline CDR1 is LNHDA and CDR2 is SQIVND (reference sequence). CDR3 DNA sequence: TGTGCCAGTAGTCCAGGCGGGAGAGTCTACGAGCAGTACTTC. This sequence encodes CASSPGGRVYEQYF.

The V call is TRBV28, the J call TRBJ2-7; weak D call: TRBD2 (6 bases). CDR1 MDHEN and CDR2 SYDVKM come from the germline V gene. The CDR3 is 14 amino acids. V gave up 3 bases and J gave up 0 bases, with 9 bases separating them. CDR3 sequence: CASSLVGGSYEQYF. The CDR3 DNA reads TGTGCCAGCAGTTTGGTGGGAGGCTCCTACGAGCAGTACTTC.

This chain uses TRBV23-1 with TRBJ2-3, with D tentatively TRBD2 (6 bases). TRBV23-1 is filed as an ORF, its function uncertain. The CDR3 covers 16 residues. The V and J ends lost 2 bases and 0 bases respectively, with 12 bases between them. The CDR3 reads CASSQPAGYSTDTQYF. DNA for the CDR3: TGCGCCAGCAGTCAACCAGCGGGCTATAGCACAGATACGCAGTATTTT.

The V gene is TRBV10-1, the J gene TRBJ1-1; D remains ambiguous. Germline V lookup: CDR1 WNHNN, CDR2 SYGVQD (reference sequence). The CDR3 has 14 residues. Trimming pared 0 bases from V and 3 bases from J, leaving 8 bases between. This CDR3 is CASSESAADTEAFF. In DNA, the CDR3 is TGCGCCAGCAGTGAGTCGGCGGCGGACACTGAAGCTTTCTTT.

This clone was seen only once. V is TRBV28 and J is TRBJ1-1, with 9 bases identical to TRBD1. Germline trimming cut 5 bases from V and 11 bases from J; bases unmatched to any gene: 9. Germline V lookup: CDR1 MDHEN, CDR2 SYDVKM. CDR3 size: 13 residues. The CDR3, as DNA: TGTGCCAGCAGTCAGTACAGGGGGCAGGGGGCTTTCTTT. This gives the protein CASSQYRGQGAFF.

This chain connects TRBV6-5 to TRBJ1-2, with a possible D match to TRBD1 (6 bases). There are 13 residues in the CDR3. V shed 2 bases and J shed 7 bases, with 11 bases lying between them. Germline CDR1 MNHEY, CDR2 SVGAGI. CDR3 sequence (DNA): TGTGCCAGCAGTTACGTGGGGGCAGGTGGCTACACCTTC. Translating it yields CASSYVGAGGYTF.

The CDR3 nucleotides read TGTGCCAGCAGTTTATACGGGGGACGGACTGGCGAGCAGTACTTC. Encoded protein: CASSLYGGRTGEQYF. The rearrangement links TRBV28 to TRBJ2-7; D may be TRBD2 (6 bases). Between the trimmed V and J ends, which lost 1 base and 6 bases, there was a span of 16 bases. The germline CDR1 and CDR2 sequences are MDHEN and SYDVKM. This CDR3 spans 15 amino acids.